This T cell receptor beta chain was sequenced during a study of blood T cell repertoires in COVID-19. Study-wide background: COVID-19 samples from acute and convalescent phases originated in the United States, Italy and Spain.

The data were produced by immunoSEQ multiplex PCR, yet TCRdb's version contains in-frame clones alone and is incomplete. In the table there are fewer than 200,000 clones, less than 85% of which are singletons. Participants came from under 30 US areas, aged roughly 18 to 89 years. Either two negative PCRs, clearance, or symptom resolution qualified Cohort 3 donors as recovered. CDR1 and CDR2 (germline): SEHNR, FQNEAQ (reference sequence). Trimming cost V 11 bases and J 2 bases; bases outside gene matches: 4. CDR3 length: 12 amino acids. The receptor was isolated from a man aged 50 to 60 who had recovered from COVID-19. What was sequenced was PBMCs or T cells enriched from blood (not recorded which). This sequence joins TRBV7-9 and TRBJ1-1; 8 bases are a match to TRBD1. The CDR3 bases are TGTGCCGTGGACAGGGCAAACACTGAAGCTTTCTTT. It yields the protein CAVDRANTEAFF.